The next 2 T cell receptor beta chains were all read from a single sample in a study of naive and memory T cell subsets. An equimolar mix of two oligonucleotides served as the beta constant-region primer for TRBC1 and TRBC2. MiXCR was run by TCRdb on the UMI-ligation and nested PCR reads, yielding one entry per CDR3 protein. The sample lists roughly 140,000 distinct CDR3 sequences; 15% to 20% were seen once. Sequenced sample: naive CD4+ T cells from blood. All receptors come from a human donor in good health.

This CDR3 reads CASSEEIGGVQFF. The CDR3 nucleotides read TGTGCCAGCAGTGAGGAGATCGGGGGGGTGCAGTTCTTC. V is TRBV2 and J is TRBJ2-1; 8 bases agree with TRBD2. The CDR3 has 13 amino acids. V lost 3 bases to trimming and J lost 12 bases; unmatched junction nucleotides: 7. Germline V gene lookup returns CDR1 SNHLY and CDR2 FYNNEI.

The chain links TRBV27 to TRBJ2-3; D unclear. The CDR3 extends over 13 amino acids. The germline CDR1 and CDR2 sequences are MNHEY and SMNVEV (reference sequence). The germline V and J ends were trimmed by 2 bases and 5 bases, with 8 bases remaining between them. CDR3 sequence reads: CASSLAWGDTQYF. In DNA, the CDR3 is TGTGCCAGCAGTTTAGCTTGGGGAGATACGCAGTATTTT.